This TCR beta chain was obtained from a study of blood T cell repertoires in COVID-19. Study-wide background: Researchers got acute and convalescent COVID-19 samples from the United States, Italy and Spain.

Measured with immunoSEQ multiplex PCR; TCRdb has only the in-frame clones, and not every one. This sample has about 68,000 clones; 89% occur once, and the top ten carry 8.2%. With V trimmed by 5 bases and J by 0 bases, 5 bases remained unmatched. In germline, CDR1 is SGHTA, CDR2 FQGNSA. CDR3 size: 15 residues. Sequencing was done on a sample of peripheral blood. The sequence was collected from a man between 45 and 60 years old with active COVID-19. The chain joins TRBV7-2 to TRBJ2-3, with TRBD1 identical over 7 bases. The CDR3 DNA reads as TGTGCCAGCAGCCCTAGACAGGGTAGCACAGATACGCAGTATTTT. Residues: CASSPRQGSTDTQYF. The full variable domain, rest sourced from reference TRBV7-2 and TRBJ2-3, is GAGVSQSPSNKVTEKGKDVELRCDPISGHTALYWYRQSLGQGLEFLIYFQGNSAPDKSGLPSDRFSAERTGGSVSTLTIQRTQQEDSAVYLCASSPRQGSTDTQYFGPGTRLTVL.